This is a list of T cell receptor beta chains from one sample in a study of beta chain features in type 1 diabetes. Measured with immunoSEQ multiplex PCR; TCRdb has only the in-frame clones, and not every one. The table lists about 710,000 clones, roughly 13% of them singletons, with 0.035% to 0.045% in the top ten. Material: naive CD4+ T cells from blood. These TCRs come from a man aged 18 to 30 with type 1 diabetes. CDR3s include the opening cysteine and the closing phenylalanine or tryptophan. Each record gives: J gene, CDR3 length, D gene, clone size, V gene, CDR3 DNA, CDR3 protein. D genes are given only for firm matches. Only some rows state a clone size, as once, few, many or a class for expanded clones.

J: TRBJ2-1
length: 14
D: .
size: many
V: TRBV18
DNA: TGTGCCAGCTCACCATTCGCGGCAAACAATGAGCAGTTCTTC
CDR3: CASSPFAANNEQFF

J: TRBJ2-2
length: 14
D: TRBD2
size: .
V: TRBV6-5
DNA: TGTGCTAGCAGTCCGGGACTAGGCGCCGGGGAGCTGTTTTTT
CDR3: CASSPGLGAGELFF

J: TRBJ2-5
length: 15
D: TRBD2
size: few
V: TRBV30
DNA: TGTGCCTGGAGCATTATGGGGACTAGCCAAGAGACCCAGTACTTC
CDR3: CAWSIMGTSQETQYF

J: TRBJ2-5
length: 14
D: TRBD2
size: .
V: TRBV5-1
DNA: TGCGCCAGCAGCTTATCGACTAGCGTTGAGACCCAGTACTTC
CDR3: CASSLSTSVETQYF

J: TRBJ2-5
length: 13
D: .
size: few
V: TRBV14
DNA: TGTGCCAGCAGCCTCCAAATTCGGGAGACCCAGTACTTC
CDR3: CASSLQIRETQYF

J: TRBJ1-5
length: 12
D: .
size: few
V: TRBV28
DNA: TGTGCCACCACCAACCGGGGTCAGCCCCAGCATTTT
CDR3: CATTNRGQPQHF

J: TRBJ2-1
length: 17
D: TRBD2
size: few
V: TRBV7-6
DNA: TGTGCCAGCACCTTGCTTGGGCTGAGCGGGAGTTCCGATGAGCAGTTCTTC
CDR3: CASTLLGLSGSSDEQFF

J: TRBJ2-3
length: 15
D: TRBD1
size: .
V: TRBV5-1
DNA: TGCGCCAGCAGCCCCTCCGGGACAGGGGCAGATACGCAGTATTTT
CDR3: CASSPSGTGADTQYF

J: TRBJ2-1
length: 19
D: TRBD1
size: few
V: TRBV4-1
DNA: TGCGCCAGCAGCCGATGGGGCGTCGGGACAGGGAGCTCCTACAATGAGCAGTTCTTC
CDR3: CASSRWGVGTGSSYNEQFF

J: TRBJ2-3
length: 16
D: .
size: .
V: TRBV25-1
DNA: TGTGCCAGCAGTGACCAAAAGGTCAGCAGCACAGATACGCAGTATTTT
CDR3: CASSDQKVSSTDTQYF

J: TRBJ2-3
length: 16
D: TRBD1
size: .
V: TRBV4-1
DNA: TGCGCCAGCAGCCAAGGACAGGGGCCCCGCACAGATACGCAGTATTTT
CDR3: CASSQGQGPRTDTQYF

J: TRBJ1-1
length: 12
D: .
size: .
V: TRBV2
DNA: TGTGCCAGCAGTGAACAGATGGGGGTTGCTTTCTTT
CDR3: CASSEQMGVAFF

J: TRBJ2-5
length: 15
D: .
size: .
V: TRBV7-9
DNA: TGTGCCAGCAGTTCAGGCACTGCCTTTCTGAAGACCCAGTACTTC
CDR3: CASSSGTAFLKTQYF